This passage covers 32 T cell receptor beta chains from one sample sequenced in a study of blood T cells in healthy people across ages. Then a second PCR, running about 6 to 11 cycles, was carried out with a sample-barcoded 5' primer and a J-beta primer mix. Each CDR3 protein gets one entry after TCRdb re-called the 5' RACE reads with MiXCR. The profile covers 540,000 or so distinct CDR3 sequences, with about 25% appearing a single time and roughly 9% taken by the ten largest. These same records also appear under a second study, on T cells of mothers and their children.

Sequencing input: blood. The receptors were sampled from a boy under 18 in good health.

Only a few counts were recorded for this clonotype. J is TRBJ2-5 and V is TRBV7-9; 9 nucleotides line up with TRBD1. V shed 5 bases, J shed 5 bases, and the junction held 9 bases outside the gene matches. The CDR3 is 15 amino acids. Germline-derived CDR1 and CDR2 are SEHNR and FQNEAQ (reference sequence). This CDR3 reads CASSPYGTGSETQYF. The CDR3 region has the DNA TGTGCCAGCAGCCCATATGGGACAGGGTCGGAGACCCAGTACTTC.

This chain links TRBV3-1 with TRBJ1-1; D gene uncertain. With 9 bases removed from V and 2 bases from J, the gap between germline ends came to 10 bases. Germline V lookup: CDR1 LGHDT, CDR2 YNNKEL (reference sequence). This CDR3 has 12 amino acids. CDR3 residues: CASKNGNTEAFF. CDR3 bases: TGTGCCAGTAAGAACGGAAACACTGAAGCTTTCTTT.

This clonotype was found many times. V gene TRBV20-1 combines with J gene TRBJ2-5; 15 bases agree with TRBD2. The better agreement between TRBJ2-1 and the DNA end casts doubt on the J call. Germline assignment: CDR1 DFQATT and CDR2 SNEGSKA (reference sequence). The CDR3 has 14 amino acids. The CDR3 bases are TGCAGTGCTCCTGGACTAGCGGGAGGGAGTGAGCAGTTCTTC. Amino acids: CSAPGLAGGSEQFF.

This clonotype turned up a few times. The chain employs TRBV5-1 and TRBJ2-2, with TRBD2 matching over 8 bases. V trimming: 3 bases; J trimming: 8 bases; junction bases outside the gene matches: 18. Germline-derived CDR1 and CDR2 are SGHRS and YFSETQ. This CDR3 spans 18 amino acids. CDR3 residues: CASSSGGGLGKRSGELFF. The CDR3 DNA reads as TGCGCCAGCAGCTCCGGTGGGGGACTAGGAAAACGTTCAGGGGAGCTGTTTTTT.

This clonotype turned up a few times. The chain couples TRBV6-6 to TRBJ1-6, with unresolved D. CDR1 is MNHNY and CDR2 is SVGAGI in the germline V gene (reference sequence). The CDR3 consists of 15 residues. Trimming removed 3 bases at V and 5 bases at J, with 11 bases between. For the CDR3, the DNA is TGTGCCAGCAGTTATGGTCAGGCAAATAATTCACCCCTCCACTTT. This gives the protein CASSYGQANNSPLHF.

This clonotype occurred a few times. The J gene is TRBJ1-5, the V gene TRBV7-2; 9 nucleotides match TRBD1. CDR1 is SGHTA and CDR2 is FQGNSA in the germline V gene. J was trimmed by 4 bases and V by 6 bases; bases with no gene match: 4. CDR3 length: 14 amino acids. The CDR3 DNA reads TGTGCCAGCAGGGGACAGGGACGTAATCAGCCCCAGCATTTT. This codes for CASRGQGRNQPQHF.

The chain employs TRBV7-9 and TRBJ2-1; 13 bases match TRBD2. V trimming: 5 bases; J trimming: 6 bases; junction bases outside the gene matches: 7. The CDR3 has 16 residues. Germline V gene data show CDR1 as SEHNR and CDR2 as FQNEAQ (reference sequence). Written as DNA, the CDR3 is TGTGCCAGCAGCCCGCGGACTAGCGGGGGCCTCAATGAGCAGTTCTTC. It encodes CASSPRTSGGLNEQFF.

Concerning this clonotype: Compared with germline, one end of the junction differs, possibly owing to a read error. J is TRBJ2-3 and V is TRBV28, with D perhaps matching TRBD1 (6 bases). From germline, CDR1 is MDHEN and CDR2 SYDVKM. The CDR3 totals 14 residues. As DNA, the CDR3 is TGTGCCGGTGGGGGCAGTCCTAGCACAGGTACGCAGTATTTT. Amino acid sequence: CAGGGSPSTGTQYF.

This clonotype was counted a few times. The J gene is TRBJ2-4, the V gene TRBV6-6; D is unclear. V was shortened by 5 bases and J by 8 bases, with 13 bases between the two germline ends. The CDR3 consists of 13 residues. Germline V lookup: CDR1 MNHNY, CDR2 SVGAGI (reference sequence). Written as DNA, the CDR3 is TGTGCCAGCAGTGACGACACCACCTACATTCAGTACTTC. Translation: CASSDDTTYIQYF.

The V gene is TRBV12-3 or TRBV12-4, the J gene TRBJ1-5; 10 nucleotides match TRBD1. The CDR3 is 14 amino acids. Unmatched junction bases numbered 5, after V lost 6 bases and J lost 6 bases. CDR3 bases: TGTGCCAGCAGATGGACAGGGGGGCCTCAGCCCCAGCATTTT. This gives the protein CASRWTGGPQPQHF.

CDR3 sequence reads: CASSLQGGHEQFF. CDR3 DNA: TGTGCCAGCAGTTTACAGGGGGGGCATGAGCAGTTCTTC. J is TRBJ2-5 and V is TRBV12-3 or TRBV12-4; TRBD1 or TRBD2 may be the D gene (7 bases each). The J call may be in error: the DNA end matches TRBJ2-1 better. This CDR3 is 13 amino acids long.

Only a few counts were recorded for this clonotype. The J gene is TRBJ2-5, the V gene TRBV21-1; the table's D call, TRBD2, has no DNA check behind it. The assigned J gene may be wrong: the sequence end matches TRBJ2-1 better. TRBV21-1 is classified as a pseudogene. CDR3 length: 19 residues. The CDR3 region is CASSKPPLVLAGVGNEQFF. The DNA for the CDR3 is TGTGCCAGCAGCAAGCCCCCCCTGGTACTAGCGGGAGTTGGCAATGAGCAGTTCTTC.

This clonotype occurred a few times. V usage is TRBV27 and J usage is TRBJ1-2; possibly TRBD1 for D (6 bases). Germline CDR1 reads MNHEY; CDR2 reads SMNVEV (reference sequence). CDR3 length: 15 amino acids. Trimming removed 5 bases at V and 3 bases at J, with 16 bases between. This chain's CDR3 is CASSDGTLKDYGYTF. The CDR3 DNA sequence: TGTGCCAGCAGTGACGGGACACTTAAGGACTATGGCTACACCTTC.

This chain uses TRBV5-1 with TRBJ2-2; 12 nucleotides agree with TRBD2. The CDR3 length is 17 residues. Per the germline V gene, CDR1 is SGHRS and CDR2 is YFSETQ. Trimming at V came to 5 bases and at J to 3 bases, leaving 8 bases not matched to a gene. In DNA form, the CDR3 reads TGCGCCAGCAGACCAATCCTAGCGGGAGGGGACACCGGGGAGCTGTTTTTT. Its translation: CASRPILAGGDTGELFF.

This clonotype was seen more than once but under ten times. The J gene is TRBJ2-7, the V gene TRBV28; 7 nucleotides match TRBD2. The CDR3 extends over 14 amino acids. V lost 7 bases and J lost 2; bases outside the gene matches: 8. Germline CDR1 MDHEN, CDR2 SYDVKM. The CDR3 reads CASISGTTPYEQYF. In DNA, the CDR3 is TGTGCCAGCATCTCAGGGACTACCCCCTACGAGCAGTACTTC. The variable domain in full, with the rest retrieved from reference TRBV28 and TRBJ2-7, is DVKVTQSSRYLVKRTGEKVFLECVQDMDHENMFWYRQDPGLGLRLIYFSYDVKMKEKGDIPEGYSVSREKKERFSLILESASTNQTSMYLCASISGTTPYEQYFGPGTRLTVT.

In this sample, this clonotype turned up a few times. V and J are TRBV18 and TRBJ2-1; tentative D call: TRBD2 (6 bases). CDR1 and CDR2 (germline): KGHSH, LQKENI. V dropped 6 bases and J dropped 2 bases, with 11 bases sitting between them. The CDR3 is made up of 14 amino acids. CDR3 in DNA: TGTGCCAGCTCTCAGCGGGTACCCTACAATGAGCAGTTCTTC. Translated, it gives CASSQRVPYNEQFF.

The V and J genes are TRBV3-1 and TRBJ1-6, with D perhaps matching TRBD1 (6 bases). Trimming took off 0 bases at V and 4 bases at J, with 7 bases between the two ends. This CDR3 is 15 amino acids long. CDR1 and CDR2 from the germline V gene are LGHDT and YNNKEL (reference sequence). The CDR3: CASSQEGQYNSPLHF. CDR3 nucleotides: TGTGCCAGCAGCCAAGAGGGACAATATAATTCACCCCTCCACTTT.

This clonotype was detected a few times. J is TRBJ2-5 and V is TRBV14; D gene unclear. This CDR3 has 13 amino acids. The germline V gene encodes CDR1 SGHDN and CDR2 FVKESK. V shed 4 bases and J shed 5 bases, with 11 bases lying between them. Here the CDR3 reads CASSPLTRETQYF. In DNA form, the CDR3 reads TGTGCCAGCAGCCCATTGACGCGGGAGACCCAGTACTTC.

This clonotype has more than one count but fewer than ten. V is TRBV6-2 or TRBV6-3 and J is TRBJ2-6; unclear D gene. The V and J ends lost 2 bases and 0 bases respectively, with 8 bases between them. The germline CDR1 and CDR2 sequences are MNHEY and SVGEGT. CDR3 length: 16 amino acids. The CDR3 nucleotides are TGTGCCAGCAGTTACGGCTTGATCTCTGGGGCCAACGTCCTGACTTTC. It specifies CASSYGLISGANVLTF.

About this clonotype: Because the CDR3 is missing its conserved closing phenylalanine or tryptophan, this is likely a read error. The J gene is TRBJ2-1, the V gene TRBV7-9, with D perhaps TRBD1 (6 bases). CDR3 length equals 12 residues. Germline CDR1 is SEHNR and CDR2 is FQNEAQ (reference sequence). V lost 6 bases and J lost 6, with 9 bases in between. The DNA of the CDR3 is TGTGCCAGCAGTCCGACAGGCAATGAGCAGTTCCTC. Its protein is CASSPTGNEQFL.

V is TRBV4-3 and J is TRBJ2-5, with a possible D match to TRBD1 (6 bases). The J call may not be correct, given that the DNA end is closer to TRBJ2-7. The CDR3 length is 16 residues. The germline gives CDR1 LGHNA, CDR2 YSLEER. CDR3: CASSQDQTGEAYEQYF. Here the CDR3 DNA reads TGCGCCAGCAGCCAAGATCAGACAGGAGAGGCCTACGAGCAGTACTTC.

This clonotype was detected only a few times. An end of the junction does not agree with germline; a read error may underlie this. The chain combines TRBV3-1 with TRBJ2-7, with D tentatively TRBD2 (5 bases). Germline CDR1 LGHDT, CDR2 YNNKEL (reference sequence). The CDR3 runs to 13 residues. The DNA for the CDR3 is TGTGCCAGCAGCCCGGACTCGAACTACGGGCAGTACTTC. Its translation is CASSPDSNYGQYF.

The rearrangement uses TRBV4-3 and TRBJ2-6, with D hard to call. With 4 bases removed from V and 2 bases from J, the gap between germline ends came to 9 bases. This CDR3 comprises 15 residues. The germline CDR1 and CDR2 sequences are LGHNA and YSLEER. Written as DNA, the CDR3 is TGCGCCAGCAGCCCTGGAAGCGCTGGGGCCAACGTCCTGACTTTC. Amino acids: CASSPGSAGANVLTF.

This chain connects TRBV5-1 to TRBJ2-3, with a weak D call TRBD1 (6 bases). Germline CDR1 and CDR2: SGHRS and YFSETQ. The CDR3 is made up of 14 amino acids. V lost 3 bases and J lost 1, with 9 bases in between. The chain's CDR3 is CASSYWTGTDTQYF. Here the CDR3 DNA reads TGCGCCAGCAGCTATTGGACAGGCACAGATACGCAGTATTTT.

The V and J genes are TRBV5-1 and TRBJ2-2; 7 positions match TRBD1. There are 16 residues in the CDR3. Trimming cost V 4 bases and J 0 bases; bases outside gene matches: 6. Germline V CDR1 and CDR2: SGHRS, YFSETQ. CDR3 in DNA: TGCGCCAGCAGCCCCCCGGGACAGACGAACACCGGGGAGCTGTTTTTT. This gives the protein CASSPPGQTNTGELFF.

A few counts support this clonotype. The genes are TRBV6-2 or TRBV6-3 and TRBJ2-5; maybe TRBD2 (6 bases). The V and J ends lost 8 bases and 6 bases respectively, with 22 bases between them. From germline, CDR1 is MNHEY and CDR2 SVGEGT. The CDR3 totals 15 residues. The CDR3 DNA sequence: TGTGCCAGCTCTACGGGACCCGGGGGAGGTCAGACCCAGTACTTC. Amino acids: CASSTGPGGGQTQYF.

The chain has TRBV7-8 and TRBJ2-1; no firm D call. Deletions cut 5 bases from V and 12 bases from J, with 14 bases between. CDR3 size: 12 residues. Germline values: CDR1 SGHVS, CDR2 FQNEAQ. The CDR3 here is CASSELIYAQFF. The CDR3 nucleotides read TGTGCCAGCAGCGAGCTGATCTATGCGCAGTTCTTC.

This chain joins TRBV29-1 and TRBJ1-1, with unresolved D. V shed 5 bases and J shed 0 bases, with 7 bases lying between them. The germline V gene encodes CDR1 SQVTM and CDR2 ANQGSEA. CDR3 length equals 12 residues. CDR3 coding DNA: TGCAGCGTTCTCCTCCTGAACACTGAAGCTTTCTTT. The encoded protein is CSVLLLNTEAFF.

This clonotype was detected a few times. The chain couples TRBV2 to TRBJ2-3; D may match TRBD1 or TRBD2 (6 bases each). The germline CDR1 and CDR2 sequences are SNHLY and FYNNEI. V dropped 6 bases and J dropped 6 bases, with 19 bases sitting between them. There are 15 residues in the CDR3. CDR3 bases: TGTGCCAGCAGATCGACAGGCGCCGGGGGCGATACGCAGTATTTT. Amino acids: CASRSTGAGGDTQYF.

This clonotype was seen a handful of times. The J gene is TRBJ1-4, the V gene TRBV3-1; tentatively, D is TRBD1 (6 bases). The CDR3 totals 16 residues. V lost 0 bases, J lost 7 bases, and 15 bases lay in between. Germline V gene lookup returns CDR1 LGHDT and CDR2 YNNKEL (reference sequence). CDR3 DNA: TGTGCCAGCAGCCAAGAAGGCGGGGGGCCGAGTGAAAAACTGTTTTTT. It is translated as CASSQEGGGPSEKLFF. The full variable domain, with the rest looked up from reference TRBV3-1 and TRBJ1-4, is DTAVSQTPKYLVTQMGNDKSIKCEQNLGHDTMYWYKQDSKKFLKIMFSYNNKELIINETVPNRFSPKSPDKAHLNLHINSLELGDSAVYFCASSQEGGGPSEKLFFGSGTQLSVL.

This clonotype was seen only a few times. The chain employs TRBV7-9 and TRBJ2-3; 7 bases line up with TRBD1. Germline lookup yields CDR1 SEHNR and CDR2 FQNEAQ (reference sequence). The CDR3 totals 17 residues. V gave up 2 bases and J gave up 2 bases; unmatched junction bases: 10. The CDR3 DNA sequence: TGTGCCAGCAGCTTACCGGCTGGACAGGTTATCACAGATACGCAGTATTTT. The encoded protein is CASSLPAGQVITDTQYF. Filled out from reference TRBV7-9 and TRBJ2-3, the complete variable domain reads DTGVSQNPRHKITKRGQNVTFRCDPISEHNRLYWYRQTLGQGPEFLTYFQNEAQLEKSRLLSDRFSAERPKGSFSTLEIQRTEQGDSAMYLCASSLPAGQVITDTQYFGPGTRLTVL.

This clonotype was seen many times. The chain carries TRBV4-3 and TRBJ2-1; D perhaps matches TRBD2 (6 bases). Germline CDR1 and CDR2: LGHNA and YSLEER. Trimming took 3 bases from V and 4 from J, leaving 10 bases between them. CDR3 length: 14 amino acids. CDR3 DNA: TGCGCCAGCAGCCAGGCGGGACTGTACAATGAGCAGTTCTTC. Its translation: CASSQAGLYNEQFF.